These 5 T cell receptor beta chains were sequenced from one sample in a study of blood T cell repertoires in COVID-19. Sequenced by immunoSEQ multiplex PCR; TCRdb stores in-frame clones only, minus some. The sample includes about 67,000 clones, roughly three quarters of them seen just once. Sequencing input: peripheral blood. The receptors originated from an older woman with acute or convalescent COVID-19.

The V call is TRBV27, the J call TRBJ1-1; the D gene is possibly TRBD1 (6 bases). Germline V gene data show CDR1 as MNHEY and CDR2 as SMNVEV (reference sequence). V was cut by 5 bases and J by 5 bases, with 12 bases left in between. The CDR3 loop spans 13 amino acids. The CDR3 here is CASSATGRTEAFF. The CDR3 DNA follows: TGTGCCAGCAGTGCGACAGGACGGACTGAAGCTTTCTTT.

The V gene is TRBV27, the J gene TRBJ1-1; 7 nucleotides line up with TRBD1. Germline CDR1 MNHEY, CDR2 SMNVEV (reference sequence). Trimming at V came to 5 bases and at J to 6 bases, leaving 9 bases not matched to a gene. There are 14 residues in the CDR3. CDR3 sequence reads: CASSDRQGWSEAFF. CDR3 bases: TGTGCCAGCAGTGATAGACAGGGTTGGTCTGAAGCTTTCTTT.

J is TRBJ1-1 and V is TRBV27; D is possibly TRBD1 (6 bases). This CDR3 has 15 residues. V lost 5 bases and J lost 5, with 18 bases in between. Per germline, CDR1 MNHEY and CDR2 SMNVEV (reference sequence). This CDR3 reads CASSPPQGGLTEAFF. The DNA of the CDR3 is TGTGCCAGCAGTCCCCCACAGGGTGGCTTGACTGAAGCTTTCTTT.

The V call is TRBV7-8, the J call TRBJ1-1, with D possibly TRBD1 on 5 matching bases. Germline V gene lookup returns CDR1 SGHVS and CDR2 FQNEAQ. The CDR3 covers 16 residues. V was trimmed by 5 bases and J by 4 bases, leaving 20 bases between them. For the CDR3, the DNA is TGTGCCAGCAGCCCACTCTGGGAGGACATCTTCACTGAAGCTTTCTTT. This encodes CASSPLWEDIFTEAFF.

The CDR3 region is CASSPAGVGNSPLHF. As DNA, the CDR3 is TGTGCCAGCTCACCAGCAGGGGTTGGTAATTCACCCCTCCACTTT. This chain connects TRBV18 to TRBJ1-6; maybe TRBD1 (6 bases). Germline-derived CDR1 and CDR2 are KGHSH and LQKENI. The CDR3 consists of 15 residues. V lost 2 bases to trimming and J lost 6 bases, with 11 bases between them.